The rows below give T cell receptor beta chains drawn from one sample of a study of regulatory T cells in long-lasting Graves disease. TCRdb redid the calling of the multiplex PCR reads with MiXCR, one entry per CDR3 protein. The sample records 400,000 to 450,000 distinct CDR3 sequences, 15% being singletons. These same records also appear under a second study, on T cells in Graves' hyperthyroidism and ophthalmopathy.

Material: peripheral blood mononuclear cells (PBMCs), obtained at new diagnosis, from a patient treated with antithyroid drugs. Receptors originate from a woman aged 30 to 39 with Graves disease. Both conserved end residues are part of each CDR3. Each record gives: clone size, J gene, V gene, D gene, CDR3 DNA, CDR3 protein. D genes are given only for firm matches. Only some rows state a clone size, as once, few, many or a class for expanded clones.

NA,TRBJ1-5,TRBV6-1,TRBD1,TGTGCCAGCATTTTCAGGGGGCAGGAGCCCCAGCATTTT,CASIFRGQEPQHF
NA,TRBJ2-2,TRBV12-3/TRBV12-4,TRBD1,TGTGCCAGCAGTCCAGGACAGGGGTCCGGGGAGCTGTTTTTT,CASSPGQGSGELFF
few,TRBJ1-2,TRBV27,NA,TGTGCCAGCAGTTTATATAAGACGGACCGGGGGATCTTC,CASSLYKTDRGIF
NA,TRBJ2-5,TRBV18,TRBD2,TGTGCCAGCTCACGACTAGCGGAGATTACTCAAGAGACCCAGTACTTC,CASSRLAEITQETQYF
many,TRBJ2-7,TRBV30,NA,TGTGCCTGGAGAGAGGACATGTCCTACGAGCAGTACTTC,CAWREDMSYEQYF
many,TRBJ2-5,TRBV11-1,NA,TGTGCCAGCAGCTTAGCGATTAAGAAAGAGACCCAGTACTTC,CASSLAIKKETQYF
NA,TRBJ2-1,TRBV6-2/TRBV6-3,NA,TGTGCCAGCAGAACAGCAGGGGAAGACAATGAGCAGTTCTTC,CASRTAGEDNEQFF
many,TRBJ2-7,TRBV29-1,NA,TGCAGCGTTTCACAGGGAACGCGGTACGAGCAGTACTTC,CSVSQGTRYEQYF
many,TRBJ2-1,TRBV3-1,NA,TGTGCCAGCAGCCCGCCTGAGAAGCCGTTATACAATGAGCAGTTCTTC,CASSPPEKPLYNEQFF
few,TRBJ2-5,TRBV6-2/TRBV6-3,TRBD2,TGTGCCAGCGCTCACCTAGCGGGGAACCAAGAGACCCAGTACTTC,CASAHLAGNQETQYF
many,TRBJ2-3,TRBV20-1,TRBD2,TGCAGTGTCAGAGATGGAGCTAGCGGTTTAGGAGATACGCAGTATTTT,CSVRDGASGLGDTQYF
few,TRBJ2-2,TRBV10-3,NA,TGTGCCATTGAAGGGCGAACCGGGGAGCTGTTTTTT,CAIEGRTGELFF
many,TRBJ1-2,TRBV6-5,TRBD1,TGTGCCAGCAGTTACTCCGGGACAGACTATGGCTACACCTTC,CASSYSGTDYGYTF
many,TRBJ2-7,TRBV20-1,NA,TGCAGTGCCCCCGTGGGGGGGGCCCTCGAGCAGTACTTC,CSAPVGGALEQYF
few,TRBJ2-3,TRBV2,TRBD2,TGTGCCAGCAGTGAAGTAACGGGAGCGGGAGGGACAGATACGCAGTATTTT,CASSEVTGAGGTDTQYF
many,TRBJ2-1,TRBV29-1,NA,TGCAGCGTTGAAGAGTGGAGGAATGAGCAGTTCTTC,CSVEEWRNEQFF
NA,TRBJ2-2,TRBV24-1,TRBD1,TGTGCCACCAGTGATACGACAGGGGACCTCACCGGGAAGCTGTTTTTT,CATSDTTGDLTGKLFF
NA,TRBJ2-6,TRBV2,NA,TGTGCCAGCCTACCTGGGGCCAACGTCCTGACTTTC,CASLPGANVLTF
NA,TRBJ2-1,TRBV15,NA,TGTGCCACCAGCAGAGGCCTGTACAATGAGCAGTTCTTC,CATSRGLYNEQFF
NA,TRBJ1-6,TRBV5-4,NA,TGTGCCAGCAGCTTGGACAGTAATTCACCCCTCCACTTT,CASSLDSNSPLHF
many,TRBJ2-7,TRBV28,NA,TGTGCCAGCAGTTTGGTCAGGCGGTCCTACGAGCAGTACTTC,CASSLVRRSYEQYF
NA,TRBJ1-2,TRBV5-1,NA,TGCGCCAGCAGCTTGAGCTCCAGGAACTATGGCTACACCTTC,CASSLSSRNYGYTF
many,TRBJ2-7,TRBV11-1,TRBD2,TGTGCCAGCAGCTTAGTGGGACCGACTAGCGGGAGAACGAGGGAGCAGTACTTC,CASSLVGPTSGRTREQYF
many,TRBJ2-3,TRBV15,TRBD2,TGTGCCACCAGCAGAGAACGGGGAGGTTGGAGACTAGCGGGAGTAGTGAGCACAGATACGCAGTATTTT,CATSRERGGWRLAGVVSTDTQYF
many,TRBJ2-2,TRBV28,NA,TGTGCCAGCAGTTTTGCCGGCGACTACACCGGGGAGCTGTTTTTT,CASSFAGDYTGELFF
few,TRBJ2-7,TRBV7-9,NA,TGTGTCAGCAGCTTATGGGGGGGGCCTAAAAACTCCTACGAGCAGTACTTC,CVSSLWGGPKNSYEQYF
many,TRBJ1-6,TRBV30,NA,TGTGCCTGGGGGAGCTACAATTCACCCCTCCACTTT,CAWGSYNSPLHF
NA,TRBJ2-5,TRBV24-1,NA,TGTGCCACCAGTGATTCCTGGTCGGGGCCTGGGTCCCAGTACTTC,CATSDSWSGPGSQYF
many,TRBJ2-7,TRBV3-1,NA,TGTGCCAGCAGCCGCCCGGGGGTTTACGAGCAGTACTTC,CASSRPGVYEQYF
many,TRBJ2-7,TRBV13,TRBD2,TGTGCCAGCAGCTTATCTCCTAGCGGGGGAACTTACGAGCAGTACTTC,CASSLSPSGGTYEQYF
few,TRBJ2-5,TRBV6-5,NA,TGTGCCAGCAGTTACTCCCGACTGCGCCAAGAGACCCAGTACTTC,CASSYSRLRQETQYF
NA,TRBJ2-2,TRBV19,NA,TGTGCCACCTCCTGGGCTACCGGGGAGCTGTTTTTT,CATSWATGELFF
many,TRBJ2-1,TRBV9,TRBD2,TGTGCCAGCAGCGTAGCTACTGGGACTAGCGGGGGAGTAAGGCAGTTCTTC,CASSVATGTSGGVRQFF
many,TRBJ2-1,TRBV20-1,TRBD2,TGCAGTGCTAGAGAAAGACTAGCGGGATTCTCCTACAATGAGCAGTTCTTC,CSARERLAGFSYNEQFF
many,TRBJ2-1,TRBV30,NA,TGTGCCTGGAGTGTAGTGGGGGAGGCTATAGCATTCTTC,CAWSVVGEAIAFF
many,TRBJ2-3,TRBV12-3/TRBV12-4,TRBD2,TGTGCCAGCAGCAAAGGACTAGCCCACGAGCAGTATTTT,CASSKGLAHEQYF
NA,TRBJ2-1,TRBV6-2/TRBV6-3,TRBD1,TGTGCCACAATCTCACAGGGGGCAGGGAATGAGCAGCTCTTC,CATISQGAGNEQLF
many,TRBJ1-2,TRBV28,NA,TGTGCCAGCAGTCAAGGACAGTTGTCCTATGGCTACACCTTC,CASSQGQLSYGYTF
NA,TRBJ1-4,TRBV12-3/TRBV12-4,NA,TGTGCCAGCAGCATAAACAGGGCAGTGGAGGAAAAACTGTTTTTT,CASSINRAVEEKLFF
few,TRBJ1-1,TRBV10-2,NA,TGCGCCAGCAGTGAGCGAGGTGTTTCTGAAGCTTTCTTT,CASSERGVSEAFF
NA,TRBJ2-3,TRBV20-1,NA,TGCAGTGCTAGAGCAGCCACAGATACGCAGTATTTT,CSARAATDTQYF
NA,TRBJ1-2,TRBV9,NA,TGTGCCAGCAGCGACTACACAGGGAACTATGGCTACACCTTC,CASSDYTGNYGYTF
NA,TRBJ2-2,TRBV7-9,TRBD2,TGTGCCAGCAGCCAGGGAGGGACGGACGGGGAGCTGTTTTTT,CASSQGGTDGELFF
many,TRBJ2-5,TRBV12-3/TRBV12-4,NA,TGTGCCAGCAGGACAGGGAAGGGGGGGTGGGAGACCCAGTACTTC,CASRTGKGGWETQYF
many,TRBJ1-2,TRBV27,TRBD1,TGTGCCAGCAGTCGAAAACCGACAGGGTTAGGCGATGGCTACACCTTC,CASSRKPTGLGDGYTF
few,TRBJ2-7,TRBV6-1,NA,TGTGCCAGCAGTCAGCGACAGGTTTACGAGCAGTACTTC,CASSQRQVYEQYF
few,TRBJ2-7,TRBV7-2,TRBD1,TGTGCCAGCGGGACAGTCTACGAGCAGTACTTC,CASGTVYEQYF
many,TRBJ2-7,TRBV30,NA,TGTGCCTGGAGGGATGGTAGCGGATACGAGCAGTACTTC,CAWRDGSGYEQYF
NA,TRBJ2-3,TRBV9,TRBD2,TGTGCCAGCAGCGTTCAACCCTGGACTAGCGGGAATCCAGATACGCAGTATTTT,CASSVQPWTSGNPDTQYF
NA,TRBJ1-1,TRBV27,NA,TGTGCCAGCGCGCGAGGTGTTGAAGCTTTCTTT,CASARGVEAFF
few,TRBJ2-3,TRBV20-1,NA,TGCAGTGCTAGTCAAGGGGATGGGACAGATACGCAGTATTTT,CSASQGDGTDTQYF
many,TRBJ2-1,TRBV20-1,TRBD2,TGCAGTGCTAGAGATCACGGGAGGATAGGGGAGCAGTTCTTC,CSARDHGRIGEQFF
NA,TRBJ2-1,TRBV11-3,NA,TGTGCCAGCAATCCCGGAGGGGGGGAGCAGTTCTTC,CASNPGGGEQFF